The clone carrying this T cell receptor (beta chain) appeared once. What it binds is unknown. The V gene's germline CDR1 is LNHDA and CDR2 SQIVND (reference sequence). The J segment lost 2 bases and the V segment lost 4 bases, leaving 3 bases of the junction unmatched. The CDR3 spans 15 residues. This specimen comes from a study of T cell responses to AZD1222 COVID-19 vaccine. Findings and limits, study-wide: In a largely white British group with more females than males, clonal diversity was possibly underestimated. Breadth and depth of Spike-specific TCRs rose after two AZD1222 doses.

Clones were read by immunoSEQ multiplex PCR, and TCRdb kept only the in-frame ones, dropping some. The profile shows approximately 130,000 clones, 89% of them singletons. The sequence came from an adult who received the AZD1222 COVID-19 vaccine. This sequence joins TRBV19 and TRBJ2-5, with 11 bases that match TRBD2. Here the sequenced sample was peripheral blood, taken 28 days after the second AZD1222 dose. For the CDR3, the DNA is TGTGCCAGTAGTACCGGGACTAGCGGTCAAGAGACCCAGTACTTC. This gives the protein CASSTGTSGQETQYF.